This T cell receptor beta chain emerged from a study of PD-1 blockade in classical Hodgkin lymphoma. Broader study findings: Exclusion applied to patients who initiated nivolumab less than 1 year following ASCT. Reports described newly diagnosed patients as having lower baseline TCR diversity than healthy donors. While CD8+ TCR diversity did not rise significantly by C4D1, CD4+ TCR diversity did. The repertoire differences lack a defined cause, possibly disease activity or prior therapy.

Comments on this clone: What it binds is not known.

Exposure to brentuximab vedotin varied, and each patient had relapsed following autologous stem cell transplantation. The CDR3 covers 14 residues. V dropped 6 bases and J dropped 3; count of bases not matched to a gene: 4. Germline V gene sequence: CDR1 MNHNY, CDR2 SVGAGI (reference sequence). Clones were sequenced by immunoSEQ multiplex PCR, and TCRdb holds only the in-frame ones, with some missing. The sample holds 150,000 or so clones, less than 80% seen once. The chain uses TRBV6-6 and TRBJ2-3, with 9 bases matching TRBD1. The clonotype comes from a human donor with classical Hodgkin lymphoma. This specimen consisted of peripheral blood mononuclear cells (PBMCs), obtained before the second cycle of nivolumab. This chain's CDR3 is CASSGQGKTDTQYF. CDR3 in DNA: TGTGCCAGCAGCGGACAGGGGAAGACAGATACGCAGTATTTT.